Listed here is a single T cell receptor beta chain. The repertoire was sequenced with immunoSEQ multiplex PCR; TCRdb's copy has only in-frame clones and lacks some. This table holds around 140,000 clones, about 90% found once. The sample belongs to a study of control samples from healthy donors and cancer patients. Germline CDR1 SEHNR, CDR2 FQNEAQ (reference sequence). Trimming removed 4 bases from V and 1 base from J; junction bases left unmatched: 10. This CDR3 has 17 amino acids. The TCR originated in a man younger than 30 in good health. The material sequenced was blood. V gene TRBV7-9 combines with J gene TRBJ2-3; 8 nucleotides align to TRBD2. CDR3 in amino acids: CASSSRIAGSGTDTQYF. The CDR3, as DNA: TGTGCCAGCAGCTCGAGAATAGCGGGGTCGGGCACAGATACGCAGTATTTT.